Listed below are T cell receptor beta chains from one sample, sequenced in a study of molecular identifiers for immune sequencing clone quantification. MiXCR, run by TCRdb on the PCR reads, gives a single entry per CDR3 protein. This table has about 36,000 distinct CDR3 sequences, over 15% appearing once. Sequencing was done on a sample of naive CD8+ T cells from blood, with Jurkat cell RNA spiked in. The receptors originated from a human donor in good health. Some libraries in this study had Jurkat cell RNA spiked in. Both conserved end residues are part of each CDR3. D genes are given only for firm matches. Clone size is shown for a subset of rows, as once, few, many or a class of expanded clone.

V	size	J	D	CDR3	DNA
TRBV7-6	-	TRBJ2-7	TRBD1	CANSLPTGAGERYF	TGTGCCAACAGCCTCCCGACAGGGGCGGGTGAGCGGTACTTC
TRBV6-5	many	TRBJ2-7	TRBD1	CASSSHDRGLEQYF	TGTGCCAGCAGTTCTCATGACAGGGGGCTCGAGCAGTACTTC
TRBV5-1	many	TRBJ1-5	-	CASSPDNLNQPQHF	TGCGCCAGCAGCCCGGACAACCTCAATCAGCCCCAGCATTTT
TRBV20-1	many	TRBJ2-5	-	CSARNNEETQYF	TGCAGTGCTAGAAACAATGAAGAGACCCAGTACTTC
TRBV28	-	TRBJ2-2	TRBD2	CASSPTGLAGALKTGELFF	TGTGCCAGCAGTCCCACGGGACTAGCGGGGGCACTGAAAACCGGGGAGCTGTTTTTT
TRBV9	many	TRBJ2-7	-	CASSLGTAAGYYEQYF	TGTGCCAGCAGCCTCGGGACTGCCGCTGGGTACTACGAGCAGTACTTC
TRBV11-2	many	TRBJ2-7	-	CASSLWSGKRPYEQYF	TGTGCCAGCAGCTTATGGTCCGGGAAGCGCCCCTACGAGCAGTACTTC
TRBV7-9	many	TRBJ1-1	-	CASTPRPGTEAFF	TGTGCCAGCACCCCGAGGCCGGGCACTGAAGCTTTCTTT
TRBV14	many	TRBJ2-1	-	CASSLGHNEQFF	TGTGCCAGCAGCCTCGGCCACAATGAGCAGTTCTTC
TRBV4-3	many	TRBJ2-3	TRBD2	CASSQEVVAGGLADTQYF	TGCGCCAGCAGCCAAGAGGTAGTAGCGGGAGGGTTAGCAGATACGCAGTATTTT
TRBV30	few	TRBJ2-5	TRBD2	CAWSLPAGALETQYF	TGTGCCTGGAGTTTACCAGCGGGAGCTCTGGAGACCCAGTACTTC
TRBV6-5	many	TRBJ1-1	-	CASSYYLGNTEAFF	TGTGCCAGCAGTTACTATTTGGGGAACACTGAAGCTTTCTTT
TRBV10-2	-	TRBJ2-1	TRBD2	CASLGTSTYNEQFF	TGCGCCAGCCTGGGGACTAGCACCTACAATGAGCAGTTCTTC
TRBV27	-	TRBJ1-3	TRBD1	CASSPLDRAVGNTIFF	TGTGCCAGCAGTCCTCTTGACAGGGCGGTTGGAAACACCATATTTTTT
TRBV30	many	TRBJ1-6	TRBD1	CAWRIPGQGGFPLHF	TGTGCCTGGAGAATTCCGGGACAGGGCGGTTTTCCCCTCCACTTT
TRBV9	many	TRBJ2-7	-	CASSVDMARGTYEQYF	TGTGCCAGCAGCGTAGATATGGCTAGAGGCACCTACGAGCAGTACTTC
TRBV27	many	TRBJ2-7	-	CASRGLEQYF	TGTGCCAGCCGGGGCCTGGAGCAGTACTTC
TRBV12-3/TRBV12-4	many	TRBJ1-1	-	CASSPRKGGWDTEAFF	TGTGCCAGCAGTCCACGCAAGGGGGGCTGGGACACTGAAGCTTTCTTT
TRBV6-2/TRBV6-3	many	TRBJ2-7	-	CASNSGPTGTSYEQYF	TGTGCCAGCAACAGTGGCCCGACAGGTACGTCCTACGAGCAGTACTTC
TRBV27	many	TRBJ2-7	TRBD1	CASSTRPGTAAPSYEQYF	TGTGCCAGCAGTACTCGACCCGGGACAGCCGCCCCCTCCTACGAGCAGTACTTC
TRBV7-9	many	TRBJ2-7	TRBD1	CASSFWTGERYEQYF	TGTGCCAGCAGCTTCTGGACAGGGGAAAGATACGAGCAGTACTTC
TRBV6-2/TRBV6-3	medium-sized	TRBJ2-3	TRBD2	CASSVIAGPTDTQYF	TGTGCCAGCAGCGTTATAGCGGGGCCCACAGATACGCAGTATTTT
TRBV27	few	TRBJ2-2	TRBD1	CASSPYSGGWTGELFF	TGTGCCAGCAGTCCTTATTCAGGGGGATGGACCGGGGAGCTGTTTTTT
TRBV4-3	many	TRBJ2-5	TRBD1	CASSRDRGPRETQYF	TGCGCCAGCAGCCGGGACAGGGGTCCAAGGGAGACCCAGTACTTC
TRBV6-1	many	TRBJ1-1	-	CASSEVEVGNTEAFF	TGTGCCAGCAGTGAAGTGGAGGTTGGTAACACTGAAGCTTTCTTT
TRBV3-1	many	TRBJ2-7	-	CASSQVVAREQYF	TGTGCCAGCAGCCAAGTTGTTGCTCGAGAGCAGTACTTC
TRBV4-3	-	TRBJ2-5	-	CASSQDGGRRETQYF	TGCGCCAGCAGCCAAGATGGGGGCAGGCGGGAGACCCAGTACTTC
TRBV6-2/TRBV6-3	many	TRBJ2-3	TRBD2	CASSYGLAGLDTQYF	TGTGCCAGCAGTTACGGACTAGCGGGGCTAGATACGCAGTATTTT
TRBV7-6	many	TRBJ1-1	-	CASAGWENTEAFF	TGTGCCAGCGCTGGGTGGGAGAACACTGAAGCTTTCTTT
TRBV5-5	few	TRBJ2-1	-	CASSIVRDALGFF	TGTGCCAGCAGCATAGTGAGGGACGCTCTAGGGTTCTTC